Below, 27 T cell receptor beta chains from the same sample are listed, as sequenced in a study of blood T cell repertoires in COVID-19. The repertoire was sequenced with immunoSEQ multiplex PCR; TCRdb's copy has only in-frame clones and lacks some. The sample has approximately 330,000 clones, over 80% seen once. The sample consisted of peripheral blood. Source of these receptors: a man aged 25-40 years with COVID-19, enrolled during active disease.

This clone appeared a single time. V and J are TRBV19 and TRBJ2-7, with 7 nucleotides matching TRBD1. V dropped 2 bases and J dropped 4; count of bases not matched to a gene: 8. From germline, CDR1 is LNHDA and CDR2 SQIVND (reference sequence). CDR3 size: 15 residues. The CDR3 protein is CASSISDREEYEQYF. The CDR3 coding sequence is TGTGCCAGTAGTATAAGTGACAGGGAAGAATACGAGCAGTACTTC.

The chain recombines TRBV2 with TRBJ1-2; TRBD1 is a possible D gene (6 bases). Germline V gene sequence: CDR1 SNHLY, CDR2 FYNNEI. The V end was cut by 4 bases, the J end by 7 bases, with 25 bases between. The CDR3 runs to 17 residues. CDR3: CASSVIIQVGTPSGYTF. The CDR3 region has the DNA TGTGCCAGCAGTGTTATAATTCAGGTTGGGACACCGAGTGGCTACACCTTC.

V usage is TRBV7-2 and J usage is TRBJ1-5, with a weak D call TRBD1 (6 bases). V lost 5 bases to trimming and J lost 4 bases, with 18 bases between them. This CDR3 has 16 residues. The V gene's germline CDR1 is SGHTA and CDR2 FQGNSA. CDR3 loop: CASSAPGGGRNQPQHF. For the CDR3, the DNA is TGTGCCAGCAGCGCTCCTGGGGGGGGCAGGAATCAGCCCCAGCATTTT.

This clone was found once. This chain joins TRBV24-1 and TRBJ1-5; TRBD1 aligns across 10 bases. This CDR3 comprises 17 residues. J gave up 0 bases and V 5 bases, and 6 bases lay outside the gene matches. CDR1 and CDR2 from the germline V gene are KGHDR and SFDVKD. CDR3: CATSGGTGAYSNQPQHF. DNA of the CDR3: TGTGCCACCAGTGGGGGGACAGGGGCCTATAGCAATCAGCCCCAGCATTTT.

The chain carries TRBV28 and TRBJ2-5; D is ambiguous. The germline V gene encodes CDR1 MDHEN and CDR2 SYDVKM. With 2 bases removed from V and 5 bases from J, the gap between germline ends came to 12 bases. The CDR3 spans 14 residues. The CDR3 loop is CASSLVNARETQYF. As DNA, the CDR3 is TGTGCCAGCAGTTTAGTAAACGCCAGGGAGACCCAGTACTTC.

This clone appeared a single time. This rearrangement joins TRBV18 to TRBJ2-1; D uncertain. This CDR3 comprises 15 residues. Germline loops: CDR1 KGHSH, CDR2 LQKENI. Trimming took off 5 bases at V and 0 bases at J, with 11 bases between the two ends. CDR3 DNA sequence: TGTGCCAGCTCAGTAGCCGCTAGCTCCTACAATGAGCAGTTCTTC. This codes for CASSVAASSYNEQFF.

The rearrangement joins TRBV5-1 to TRBJ1-4; D gene ambiguous. The CDR3 length is 15 residues. V dropped 1 base and J dropped 0 bases, with 7 bases sitting between them. The germline gives CDR1 SGHRS, CDR2 YFSETQ. The chain's CDR3 is CASSLTAATNEKLFF. In DNA, the CDR3 is TGCGCCAGCAGCTTGACAGCCGCAACTAATGAAAAACTGTTTTTT.

This clone was counted a few times. Within the sample, other DNA sequences also encode this same CDR3. CDR3 sequence reads: CASSQGQGAFTDTQYF. CDR3 bases: TGTGCCAGCAGCCAAGGACAGGGGGCGTTTACAGATACGCAGTATTTT. V and J are TRBV5-5 and TRBJ2-3; 11 positions match TRBD1. CDR3 length: 16 residues. In germline, CDR1 is SGHKS, CDR2 YYEKEE (reference sequence). Unmatched junction bases numbered 7, after V lost 4 bases and J lost 3 bases.

V and J are TRBV7-3 and TRBJ2-3; 8 bases line up with TRBD1. V was pared by 4 bases and J by 6 bases, with 3 bases of the junction left unmatched. Per germline, CDR1 SGHTA and CDR2 FQGTGA. This CDR3 is 13 amino acids long. CDR3 protein: CASSSTGVDTQYF. As DNA, the CDR3 is TGTGCCAGCAGCTCGACAGGGGTGGATACGCAGTATTTT.

Only a few counts were recorded for this clone. The chain recombines TRBV24-1 with TRBJ2-7; 9 nucleotides align to TRBD1. Germline trimming cut 7 bases from V and 6 bases from J; bases unmatched to any gene: 9. Germline-derived CDR1 and CDR2 are KGHDR and SFDVKD. This CDR3 comprises 14 residues. The CDR3, as DNA: TGTGCCACCAGCCCGGGGACAGGGTGGGGCGAGCAGTACTTC. Translated, it gives CATSPGTGWGEQYF.

The chain links TRBV6-5 to TRBJ1-4; no clear D. This CDR3 is 14 amino acids long. V was pared by 2 bases and J by 4 bases, with 8 bases between. CDR1 and CDR2 (germline): MNHEY, SVGAGI. CDR3: CASSYRSNNEKLFF. For the CDR3, the DNA is TGTGCCAGCAGTTACCGGTCTAATAATGAAAAACTGTTTTTT.

The chain employs TRBV12-5 and TRBJ2-3; 8 nucleotides line up with TRBD2. V gave up 7 bases and J gave up 2 bases; unmatched junction bases: 5. The germline V gene encodes CDR1 LGHNT and CDR2 FRNRAP. The CDR3 is 14 residues long. The CDR3 DNA is TGTGCTAGTGCCCTTAGCGGGAACACAGATACGCAGTATTTT. Its protein is CASALSGNTDTQYF. Full variable domain (remainder filled in from reference TRBV12-5 and TRBJ2-3): DARVTQTPRHKVTEMGQEVTMRCQPILGHNTVFWYRQTMMQGLELLAYFRNRAPLDDSGMPKDRFSAEMPDATLATLKIQPSEPRDSAVYFCASALSGNTDTQYFGPGTRLTVL.

The chain is built from TRBV5-1 and TRBJ1-5; 8 bases agree with TRBD1. CDR1 is SGHRS and CDR2 is YFSETQ in the germline V gene. The CDR3 has 15 residues. Trimming cost V 4 bases and J 3 bases; bases outside gene matches: 6. The CDR3 sequence is CASSPGQGNNQPQHF. The CDR3 DNA follows: TGCGCCAGCAGCCCCGGACAGGGTAACAATCAGCCCCAGCATTTT. Full variable domain (remainder filled in from reference TRBV5-1 and TRBJ1-5): KAGVTQTPRYLIKTRGQQVTLSCSPISGHRSVSWYQQTPGQGLQFLFEYFSETQRNKGNFPGRFSGRQFSNSRSEMNVSTLELGDSALYLCASSPGQGNNQPQHFGDGTRLSIL.

The chain couples TRBV24-1 to TRBJ2-3; D is perhaps TRBD2 (6 bases). Trimming stripped 3 bases from V and 3 bases from J, with 12 bases between. Germline V CDR1 and CDR2: KGHDR, SFDVKD. This CDR3 is 15 amino acids long. CDR3 DNA: TGTGCCACCAGTGATGCGGGACCCGAGACAGATACGCAGTATTTT. It encodes CATSDAGPETDTQYF.

A few counts support this clone. The CDR3 protein is CASSYKQGFGNTIYF. Here the CDR3 DNA reads TGTGCCAGCAGCTACAAACAGGGATTTGGAAACACCATATATTTT. The J gene is TRBJ1-3, the V gene TRBV5-6; TRBD1 is a possible D gene (6 bases). Trimming took off 3 bases at V and 3 bases at J, with 13 bases between the two ends. This CDR3 has 15 amino acids. Germline V CDR1 and CDR2: SGHDT, YYEEEE.

The table lists this clone with a count of one. CDR3 nucleotides: TGTGCCAGCAGCTTTCAGGGGGACACTGAAGCTTTCTTT. Translation: CASSFQGDTEAFF. The chain uses TRBV7-3 and TRBJ1-1; the match to TRBD1 covers 7 bases. Germline V gives CDR1 SGHTA, CDR2 FQGTGA. The CDR3 contains 13 residues. Unmatched junction bases numbered 1, after V lost 3 bases and J lost 3 bases.

The J gene is TRBJ2-7, the V gene TRBV18; 9 bases align to TRBD1. V was clipped by 5 bases and J by 3 bases; unmatched bases: 5. The germline gives CDR1 KGHSH, CDR2 LQKENI. CDR3 length equals 14 residues. The CDR3 DNA reads TGTGCCAGCTCATTACAGGGGGCGAACTACGAGCAGTACTTC. Residues: CASSLQGANYEQYF.

This clone was counted once. The sample contains more than one DNA sequence encoding this CDR3. V gene TRBV19 combines with J gene TRBJ1-5; no definite D call. The CDR3 is 13 residues long. Germline-derived CDR1 and CDR2 are LNHDA and SQIVND (reference sequence). V was clipped by 3 bases and J by 4 bases, with 7 bases between them. CDR3 in DNA: TGTGCCAGTAGTATCGGAGGTAATCAGCCCCAGCATTTT. Amino acids: CASSIGGNQPQHF.

This sequence joins TRBV29-1 and TRBJ1-2; TRBD1 matches 10 bases. From germline, CDR1 is SQVTM and CDR2 ANQGSEA. The V segment lost 2 bases and the J segment 5 bases; nucleotides outside the gene matches: 2. CDR3 length: 13 residues. CDR3 amino acids: CSVERTGGYGYTF. CDR3 nucleotide sequence: TGCAGCGTTGAACGGACAGGGGGTTATGGCTACACCTTC.

V is TRBV6-5 and J is TRBJ1-4; no definite D call. The CDR3 sequence is 12 residues long. V dropped 6 bases and J dropped 3 bases, with 5 bases sitting between them. Germline V gene sequence: CDR1 MNHEY, CDR2 SVGAGI. CDR3 loop: CASSIANEKLFF. The CDR3 DNA reads as TGTGCCAGCAGCATAGCTAATGAAAAACTGTTTTTT.

The genes are TRBV29-1 and TRBJ1-4; no clear D gene. Germline CDR1 is SQVTM and CDR2 is ANQGSEA. Trimming left V 3 bases short and J 7 bases short, with 18 bases between. The CDR3 contains 15 residues. The CDR3 DNA sequence: TGCAGCGTTGAGGAAGGAGGGTCACGAGGTGAAAAACTGTTTTTT. As protein: CSVEEGGSRGEKLFF.

This sequence joins TRBV6-5 and TRBJ2-2, with 11 bases aligning to TRBD2. The CDR3 runs to 15 residues. V shed 6 bases, J shed 5 bases, and the junction held 5 bases outside the gene matches. Germline loops: CDR1 MNHEY, CDR2 SVGAGI. CDR3 in DNA: TGTGCCAGCAGCCTCAGACTAGCGGGGACCGGGGAGCTGTTTTTT. The encoded protein is CASSLRLAGTGELFF.

The table lists this clone with a few counts. The chain has TRBV18 and TRBJ2-2, with 7 nucleotides matching TRBD1. V shed 6 bases, J shed 7 bases, and the junction held 11 bases outside the gene matches. This CDR3 comprises 15 residues. Germline V gene sequence: CDR1 KGHSH, CDR2 LQKENI. CDR3 sequence (DNA): TGTGCCAGCTCGCGAAAGACAGGGACGGACGGGGAGCTGTTTTTT. It encodes CASSRKTGTDGELFF. Full variable domain (rest looked up from reference TRBV18 and TRBJ2-2): NAGVMQNPRHLVRRRGQEARLRCSPMKGHSHVYWYRQLPEEGLKFMVYLQKENIIDESGMPKERFSAEFPKEGPSILRIQQVVRGDSAAYFCASSRKTGTDGELFFGEGSRLTVL.

The rearrangement joins TRBV5-1 to TRBJ2-1, with TRBD2 matching over 10 bases. Germline V gene sequence: CDR1 SGHRS, CDR2 YFSETQ. V lost 7 bases and J lost 7; bases outside the gene matches: 14. The CDR3 length is 16 residues. CDR3 sequence: CASYSTPGLARNEQFF. CDR3 in DNA: TGCGCCAGCTACTCCACCCCGGGACTAGCGAGGAATGAGCAGTTCTTC. The entire variable domain, with the rest obtained from reference TRBV5-1 and TRBJ2-1, is as follows: KAGVTQTPRYLIKTRGQQVTLSCSPISGHRSVSWYQQTPGQGLQFLFEYFSETQRNKGNFPGRFSGRQFSNSRSEMNVSTLELGDSALYLCASYSTPGLARNEQFFGPGTRLTVL.

This sequence joins TRBV4-2 and TRBJ2-7; perhaps TRBD2 as D (6 bases). Trimming stripped 3 bases from V and 2 bases from J, with 14 bases between. CDR1 and CDR2 (germline): LGHNA, YNFKEQ. There are 15 residues in the CDR3. CDR3 sequence (DNA): TGTGCCAGCAGCCAGACTAGACATTCGGCCTACGAGCAGTACTTC. It yields the protein CASSQTRHSAYEQYF.

The chain carries TRBV12-5 and TRBJ2-2, with D tentatively TRBD2 (6 bases). Deletions cut 4 bases from V and 0 bases from J, with 9 bases between. The CDR3 has 15 amino acids. CDR1 and CDR2 from the germline V gene are LGHNT and FRNRAP. The CDR3 loop reads CASGWRGANTGELFF. In DNA, the CDR3 is TGTGCTAGTGGTTGGAGGGGAGCGAACACCGGGGAGCTGTTTTTT. Complete variable domain (other parts from reference TRBV12-5 and TRBJ2-2): DARVTQTPRHKVTEMGQEVTMRCQPILGHNTVFWYRQTMMQGLELLAYFRNRAPLDDSGMPKDRFSAEMPDATLATLKIQPSEPRDSAVYFCASGWRGANTGELFFGEGSRLTVL.

The chain carries TRBV5-4 and TRBJ2-2, with TRBD2 matching 10 bases. CDR3 length equals 15 residues. CDR1 is SGHNT and CDR2 is YYREEE in the germline V gene (reference sequence). V shed 4 bases, J shed 7 bases, and the junction held 7 bases outside the gene matches. CDR3: CASSPLAGGVGELFF. DNA for the CDR3: TGTGCCAGCAGCCCATTAGCGGGAGGTGTCGGGGAGCTGTTTTTT.